This T cell receptor beta chain comes out of a study of blood T cell repertoires in COVID-19. Study as a whole: T cells, B-cell-depleted T cells, or PBMCs supplied cDNA or gDNA.

In the original analysis: Nucleated cell counts were estimated from reference gene primer amplification. Data came from immunoSEQ multiplex PCR; TCRdb stores just in-frame clones and leaves some out. V, J and clone size are taken as reported in that table, and D and trimming were inferred from the DNA itself. Of around 93,000 clones listed, roughly 82% are singletons. The V end lost 5 bases, the J end lost 9 bases, and 17 bases lay between the germline ends. Per germline, CDR1 LGHNA and CDR2 YSLEER. This CDR3 contains 14 residues. The sample consisted of peripheral blood. The V and J genes are TRBV4-3 and TRBJ2-1, with D perhaps matching TRBD1 (6 bases). The TCR comes from a man older than 75 with acute or convalescent COVID-19. The CDR3 DNA sequence: TGCGCCAGCAGCGAACAGGGAATTCTGGGTGAGCAGTTCTTC. Translation: CASSEQGILGEQFF.